This TCR beta chain appears in the sequencing data of a study of T cell repertoires in cytomegalovirus infection. In its sample, this clonotype was seen many times. Its specificity is not known. TCRdb ran MiXCR on the reads and lists one entry per CDR3 protein. The sample has approximately 110,000 distinct CDR3 sequences; 9.5% to 13% are singletons. Germline trimming cut 5 bases from V and 2 bases from J; bases unmatched to any gene: 7. The CDR3 covers 15 residues. Looked up from germline, CDR1 is SEHNR and CDR2 is FQNEAQ (reference sequence). The chain is built from TRBV7-9 and TRBJ2-7; 9 bases align to TRBD1. The TCR comes from a human donor in good health (CMV status not recorded). Some clones in this sample may be carry-over from other donors' samples. The sequenced sample consisted of PBMCs, sequenced either directly or after in vitro stimulation (not recorded which). This CDR3 is CASSPGQGSPYEQYF. The CDR3 bases are TGTGCCAGCAGCCCTGGACAGGGGAGCCCCTACGAGCAGTACTTC.